The clone carrying this TCR beta chain occurred a few times. The antigen is undetermined. TCRdb fed the RT-PCR reads into MiXCR, producing one record per CDR3 protein. This sample has fewer than 600,000 distinct CDR3 sequences; around 7.7% occur once, and the top ten carry around 13%. The data originate from a study of response to subunit inactivated influenza vaccine. Findings and limits, study-wide: The authors proposed limited new T cell recruitment per seasonal influenza vaccination.

The TCR comes from a man aged 50 to 69 who received an inactivated influenza vaccine. The specimen was PBMCs from blood, collected roughly 24 months after vaccination.

CDR3 in DNA: TGCGCCAGCAGATCGTCGTCGACCGCGAACACCGGGGAGCTGTTTTTT. The encoded protein is CASRSSSTANTGELFF. V usage is TRBV5-1 and J usage is TRBJ2-2; the D is unclear. CDR3 length: 16 residues. CDR1 is SGHRS, CDR2 YFSETQ, per germline. Trimming shortened V by 5 bases and J by 0 bases, and 14 bases separated the two germline ends. The variable domain in full, completed from reference TRBV5-1 and TRBJ2-2, reads KAGVTQTPRYLIKTRGQQVTLSCSPISGHRSVSWYQQTPGQGLQFLFEYFSETQRNKGNFPGRFSGRQFSNSRSEMNVSTLELGDSALYLCASRSSSTANTGELFFGEGSRLTVL.